The 31 T cell receptor beta chains below come from one sample, sequenced in a study of blood T cell repertoires in COVID-19. Measured with immunoSEQ multiplex PCR; TCRdb has only the in-frame clones, and not every one. The table shows about 86,000 clones, with approximately 79% occurring only once. Sequencing was done on a sample of peripheral blood. All receptors derive from a man in his 70s with acute or convalescent COVID-19.

This clone was detected a few times. This chain joins TRBV12-3 or TRBV12-4 and TRBJ2-3; TRBD1 agrees at 7 bases. V lost 5 bases and J lost 3; bases outside the gene matches: 2. The CDR3 is made up of 13 amino acids. CDR3 nucleotides: TGTGCCAGCAGTCTACAGGGGACAGATACGCAGTATTTT. Protein product: CASSLQGTDTQYF.

The CDR3, as DNA: TGTGCCAGTAGTGCCAACAGGGGAATGAACACTGAAGCTTTCTTT. Translated: CASSANRGMNTEAFF. J is TRBJ1-1 and V is TRBV19, with 7 nucleotides matching TRBD1. V trimming: 5 bases; J trimming: 0 bases; junction bases outside the gene matches: 6. CDR3 size: 15 residues. CDR1 is LNHDA, CDR2 SQIVND, per germline (reference sequence).

This rearrangement joins TRBV25-1 to TRBJ1-5, with D perhaps matching TRBD1 (5 bases). Trimming removed 6 bases at V and 4 bases at J, with 10 bases between. CDR3 length: 13 residues. Germline CDR1 reads MGHDK; CDR2 reads SYGVNS. The DNA for the CDR3 is TGTGCCAGCAGCCCTGCAGGGAATCAGCCCCAGCATTTT. It specifies CASSPAGNQPQHF.

The V and J genes are TRBV5-8 and TRBJ1-4, with a tentative D call TRBD1 (5 bases). The CDR3 is made up of 18 amino acids. Germline CDR1 and CDR2: SGHTS and YDEGEE. V lost 3 bases, J lost 3 bases, and 21 bases lay in between. In nucleotides, the CDR3 is TGTGCCAGCAGCTCGCCCCTCGACAGTGCCCGTCCTAATGAAAAACTGTTTTTT. Translated: CASSSPLDSARPNEKLFF.

The V gene is TRBV19, the J gene TRBJ2-1; D call uncertain. This CDR3 has 12 residues. Trimming pared 7 bases from V and 4 bases from J, leaving 8 bases between. CDR1 and CDR2 from the germline V gene are LNHDA and SQIVND (reference sequence). DNA for the CDR3: TGTGCCAGTATAGACGGGTACAATGAGCAGTTCTTC. Protein: CASIDGYNEQFF.

This clone was picked up one time. V usage is TRBV24-1 and J usage is TRBJ2-1, with TRBD2 identical over 13 bases. Unmatched junction bases numbered 6, after V lost 2 bases and J lost 0 bases. This CDR3 spans 19 amino acids. Looked up from germline, CDR1 is KGHDR and CDR2 is SFDVKD. CDR3 in DNA: TGTGCCACCAGTGATTCTACTAGCGGGGGGGACAGCTCCTACAATGAGCAGTTCTTC. Protein sequence: CATSDSTSGGDSSYNEQFF.

The rearrangement joins TRBV2 to TRBJ2-7; 8 bases line up with TRBD2. Germline V lookup: CDR1 SNHLY, CDR2 FYNNEI. V shed 8 bases and J 2 bases; nucleotides not matched to a gene: 8. This CDR3 contains 14 residues. CDR3 DNA: TGTGCCAGCTCGTACGGGGGGGACACCTACGAGCAGTACGTC. It is translated as CASSYGGDTYEQYV.

The CDR3 DNA reads as TGTGCCAGCAGAACCGGGGACACCCTGGACGTCCTGACTTTC. It translates to CASRTGDTLDVLTF. This chain uses TRBV6-5 with TRBJ2-6, with a possible D match to TRBD1 (6 bases). Germline values: CDR1 MNHEY, CDR2 SVGAGI. There are 14 residues in the CDR3. Trimming stripped 6 bases from V and 11 bases from J, with 17 bases between.

J is TRBJ2-1 and V is TRBV6-1; 7 bases line up with TRBD2. There are 17 residues in the CDR3. V was clipped by 3 bases and J by 1 base; unmatched bases: 9. Germline V lookup: CDR1 MNHNS, CDR2 SASEGT. CDR3 in DNA: TGTGCCAGCAGTGAGTTACTACTAGCGTCATCCTACAATGAGCAGTTCTTC. Translation: CASSELLLASSYNEQFF.

The chain combines TRBV11-3 with TRBJ1-1; no clear D gene. The CDR3 runs to 13 residues. The V and J ends lost 4 bases and 2 bases respectively, with 8 bases between them. The germline V gene encodes CDR1 SGHNT and CDR2 YENEEA. CDR3 sequence reads: CASSSFVNTEAFF. CDR3 bases: TGTGCCAGCAGCTCTTTTGTCAACACTGAAGCTTTCTTT.

This chain connects TRBV12-5 to TRBJ1-1; TRBD1 matches at 9 bases. The CDR3 has 16 amino acids. Looked up from germline, CDR1 is LGHNT and CDR2 is FRNRAP. J was trimmed by 6 bases and V by 7 bases; bases with no gene match: 15. The CDR3 DNA sequence: TGTGCTAGTGTTACAGGGACAGGGACTTATGACGCTGAAGCTTTCTTT. Its protein product is CASVTGTGTYDAEAFF.

The chain couples TRBV2 to TRBJ1-3, with a tentative D call TRBD1 (5 bases). The CDR3 loop spans 15 amino acids. The germline CDR1 and CDR2 sequences are SNHLY and FYNNEI. Trimming took off 5 bases at V and 0 bases at J, with 11 bases between the two ends. CDR3 protein: CASSRGISSGNTIYF. CDR3 DNA sequence: TGTGCCAGCAGTCGGGGGATAAGCTCTGGAAACACCATATATTTT.

V is TRBV11-3 and J is TRBJ2-1, with D tentatively TRBD1 (6 bases). This CDR3 spans 13 amino acids. V lost 6 bases and J 10 bases, leaving 16 bases between the germline ends. Germline CDR1 reads SGHNT; CDR2 reads YENEEA. This CDR3 is CASSQGPGGEQFF. In nucleotides, the CDR3 is TGTGCCAGCAGTCAGGGTCCTGGGGGCGAGCAGTTCTTC.

The rearrangement joins TRBV11-1 to TRBJ1-3, with a possible D match to TRBD1 (6 bases). The CDR3 is 16 amino acids. V dropped 5 bases and J dropped 2 bases, with 16 bases sitting between them. CDR1 SGHAT and CDR2 FQDESV come from the germline V gene (reference sequence). DNA for the CDR3: TGTGCCAGCAGCCGGAATTCCGGGACAACTGGAAACACCATATATTTT. It codes for CASSRNSGTTGNTIYF.

This clone came up once. The chain links TRBV7-3 to TRBJ1-6; D is perhaps TRBD1 (6 bases). Germline values: CDR1 SGHTA, CDR2 FQGTGA. This CDR3 contains 13 residues. V dropped 5 bases and J dropped 14 bases, with 16 bases sitting between them. This CDR3 reads CASSPSFGGTLHF. The CDR3 bases are TGTGCCAGCAGCCCTAGCTTTGGGGGCACCCTCCACTTT.

Remarks on this clone: The junction departs from the called germline gene at one end, perhaps through a read error. Different DNA sequences within this sample yield the same CDR3. The gene calls are TRBV4-2 and TRBJ2-7; D possibly corresponds to TRBD2 (7 bases). The germline V gene encodes CDR1 LGHNA and CDR2 YNFKEQ. The CDR3 has 15 residues. CDR3 nucleotide sequence: TGTGCCAGCAGCACCCTAGGGGGGGGTAGACACGAACAGTACTTC. This translates into CASSTLGGGRHEQYF.

The chain carries TRBV6-5 and TRBJ2-2, with D hard to call. From germline, CDR1 is MNHEY and CDR2 SVGAGI. Trimming removed 6 bases from V and 0 bases from J, with 5 bases in between. The CDR3 extends over 13 amino acids. CDR3 sequence reads: CASSQTNTGELFF. DNA of the CDR3: TGTGCCAGCAGCCAGACGAACACCGGGGAGCTGTTTTTT.

V and J are TRBV5-8 and TRBJ2-7; 7 positions agree with TRBD1. Germline V gene lookup returns CDR1 SGHTS and CDR2 YDEGEE. V trimming: 0 bases; J trimming: 1 base; junction bases outside the gene matches: 4. The CDR3 is made up of 15 amino acids. As DNA, the CDR3 is TGTGCCAGCAGCTTGGTGACAGGGTTATCCTACGAGCAGTACTTC. This codes for CASSLVTGLSYEQYF.

A single count supports this clone. The chain joins TRBV28 to TRBJ1-5; TRBD1 agrees at 9 bases. Germline CDR1 reads MDHEN; CDR2 reads SYDVKM. The CDR3 runs to 15 residues. The trim removed 7 bases at V and 0 bases at J, leaving 4 bases unmatched. This CDR3 is CASKQGALSNQPQHF. The CDR3 nucleotides read TGTGCCAGCAAACAGGGGGCTCTTAGCAATCAGCCCCAGCATTTT.

The V and J genes are TRBV9 and TRBJ2-2; 8 positions agree with TRBD2. Germline V gene data show CDR1 as SGDLS and CDR2 as YYNGEE. This CDR3 comprises 17 residues. Unmatched junction bases numbered 14, after V lost 3 bases and J lost 7 bases. Here the CDR3 reads CASSAGGSGGPRGELFF. In DNA, the CDR3 is TGTGCCAGCAGCGCTGGGGGCAGCGGGGGCCCGCGCGGGGAGCTGTTTTTT. Looking up the rest from reference TRBV9 and TRBJ2-2 gives the full variable domain: DSGVTQTPKHLITATGQRVTLRCSPRSGDLSVYWYQQSLDQGLQFLIQYYNGEERAKGNILERFSAQQFPDLHSELNLSSLELGDSALYFCASSAGGSGGPRGELFFGEGSRLTVL.

The chain employs TRBV5-1 and TRBJ1-1; 10 nucleotides agree with TRBD1. The CDR3 has 13 amino acids. Trimming at V came to 4 bases and at J to 7 bases, leaving 4 bases not matched to a gene. Germline CDR1 is SGHRS and CDR2 is YFSETQ. As DNA, the CDR3 is TGCGCCAGCAGCCCCCGGACAGGGGGTGAAGCTTTCTTT. This sequence encodes CASSPRTGGEAFF.

A few counts support this clone. The rearrangement joins TRBV2 to TRBJ1-4; the D gene is possibly TRBD1 (5 bases). This CDR3 comprises 13 residues. Trimming shortened V by 4 bases and J by 7 bases, and 10 bases separated the two germline ends. The germline V gene has CDR1 SNHLY and CDR2 FYNNEI. The CDR3 is CASSGGRSEKLFF. Written as DNA, the CDR3 is TGTGCCAGCAGTGGGGGGAGGAGTGAAAAACTGTTTTTT.

The chain uses TRBV19 and TRBJ1-5, with 8 positions matching TRBD1. CDR1 is LNHDA and CDR2 is SQIVND in the germline V gene (reference sequence). This CDR3 contains 18 residues. The V and J ends lost 8 bases and 1 base, in that order; junction bases with no gene match: 16. CDR3 nucleotides: TGTGCCAGTTCCGGACAGGGAGATAGGAGAATGAGCAATCAGCCCCAGCATTTT. This codes for CASSGQGDRRMSNQPQHF.

This chain links TRBV4-2 with TRBJ2-5; D unclear. Trimming stripped 1 base from V and 1 base from J, with 10 bases between. CDR3 length equals 15 residues. Germline V gives CDR1 LGHNA, CDR2 YNFKEQ. The CDR3: CASSQAGVVQETQYF. The CDR3 region has the DNA TGTGCCAGCAGCCAAGCAGGCGTAGTCCAAGAGACCCAGTACTTC.

V usage is TRBV4-1 and J usage is TRBJ2-5; the D is unclear. CDR3 length: 16 amino acids. Trimming took 0 bases from V and 1 from J, leaving 12 bases between them. The germline CDR1 and CDR2 sequences are MGHRA and YSYEKL. CDR3 DNA: TGCGCCAGCAGCCAAGATTGGCCCCAGGTCCAAGAGACCCAGTACTTC. Translated, it gives CASSQDWPQVQETQYF.

The chain couples TRBV7-3 to TRBJ1-1; D gene ambiguous. Germline V gene data show CDR1 as SGHTA and CDR2 as FQGTGA. Between the trimmed V and J ends, which lost 6 bases and 4 bases, there was a span of 12 bases. The CDR3 is made up of 13 amino acids. The CDR3 bases are TGTGCCAGCAGTTCGGGAGGGCCCACTGAAGCTTTCTTT. This sequence encodes CASSSGGPTEAFF.

The sample holds one count of this clone. J is TRBJ1-3 and V is TRBV19; 8 positions agree with TRBD1. Germline values: CDR1 LNHDA, CDR2 SQIVND (reference sequence). The V segment lost 7 bases and the J segment 0 bases; nucleotides outside the gene matches: 5. The CDR3 loop spans 15 amino acids. The chain's CDR3 is CASTETGGSGNTIYF. CDR3 DNA: TGTGCCAGTACCGAAACAGGGGGCTCTGGAAACACCATATATTTT.

The rearrangement joins TRBV6-5 to TRBJ1-4; possibly TRBD1 for D (5 bases). The CDR3 loop spans 15 amino acids. The V gene's germline CDR1 is MNHEY and CDR2 SVGAGI. V lost 6 bases to trimming and J lost 0 bases, with 11 bases between them. The CDR3 loop is CASRRTSATNEKLFF. Here the CDR3 DNA reads TGTGCCAGCAGAAGGACATCCGCAACTAATGAAAAACTGTTTTTT.

The V and J genes are TRBV15 and TRBJ1-4, with 7 bases lining up with TRBD1. The germline V gene encodes CDR1 LNHNV and CDR2 YYDKDF (reference sequence). J gave up 1 base and V 6 bases, and 5 bases lay outside the gene matches. The CDR3 runs to 15 residues. CDR3 sequence: CATRRQGGTNEKLFF. DNA of the CDR3: TGTGCCACCAGAAGACAGGGAGGAACTAATGAAAAACTGTTTTTT.

This chain connects TRBV11-2 to TRBJ2-3; 7 nucleotides line up with TRBD2. With V trimmed by 4 bases and J by 2 bases, 6 bases remained unmatched. CDR1 is SGHAT and CDR2 is FQNNGV in the germline V gene. The CDR3 loop spans 15 amino acids. The chain's CDR3 is CASSSERGFTDTQYF. The CDR3 nucleotides are TGTGCCAGCAGCTCCGAGCGGGGCTTCACAGATACGCAGTATTTT.

This chain uses TRBV28 with TRBJ2-2; D is perhaps TRBD2 (6 bases). The V gene's germline CDR1 is MDHEN and CDR2 SYDVKM. Trimming removed 8 bases at V and 1 base at J, with 17 bases between. This CDR3 comprises 16 residues. CDR3 loop: CASSRISGLNTGELFF. As DNA, the CDR3 is TGTGCCAGCTCGCGGATTTCGGGACTGAACACCGGGGAGCTGTTTTTT.